This entry lists 26 T cell receptor beta chains sequenced from one sample in a study of cytomegalovirus exposure and HLA in healthy donors. 13 Jbeta primers and 60 Vbeta primers were used for the PCR. Clones were sequenced by immunoSEQ multiplex PCR, and TCRdb holds only the in-frame ones, with some missing. The sample lists around 150,000 clones, around four fifths seen once, with roughly 3.4% in the top ten. Sequencing was carried out using PBMCs. These receptors originate from a male donor in good health and CMV-seronegative.

The V call is TRBV5-1, the J call TRBJ2-3, with 14 positions matching TRBD2. CDR1 and CDR2 from the germline V gene are SGHRS and YFSETQ. The CDR3 has 15 amino acids. J gave up 8 bases and V 4 bases, and 6 bases lay outside the gene matches. The CDR3 DNA is TGCGCCAGCAGCGAGGGACTAGCGGGAGTGCGTACGCAGTATTTT. Residues: CASSEGLAGVRTQYF.

Concerning this clone: Other DNA sequences in the same sample also yield this CDR3. CDR3 amino acids: CASSGQGSYGYTF. CDR3 bases: TGTGCCAGCAGTGGACAGGGCTCCTATGGCTACACCTTC. The chain is built from TRBV2 and TRBJ1-2; TRBD1 aligns across 7 bases. The V gene's germline CDR1 is SNHLY and CDR2 FYNNEI. The CDR3 length is 13 residues. J lost 4 bases, V lost 4 bases, and 3 bases had no gene match. The whole variable domain, remainder taken from reference TRBV2 and TRBJ1-2, is EPEVTQTPSHQVTQMGQEVILRCVPISNHLYFYWYRQILGQKVEFLVSFYNNEISEKSEIFDDQFSVERPDGSNFTLKIRSTKLEDSAMYFCASSGQGSYGYTFGSGTRLTVV.

The V call is TRBV5-4, the J call TRBJ2-2; 8 bases agree with TRBD2. This CDR3 contains 15 residues. Germline CDR1 reads SGHNT; CDR2 reads YYREEE (reference sequence). V shed 7 bases and J 5 bases; nucleotides not matched to a gene: 10. The CDR3 nucleotides read TGTGCCAGCGGCCACCCAGTAGCGGGGACCGGGGAGCTGTTTTTT. It codes for CASGHPVAGTGELFF. The full variable domain, with the rest looked up from reference TRBV5-4 and TRBJ2-2, is ETGVTQSPTHLIKTRGQQVTLRCSSQSGHNTVSWYQQALGQGPQFIFQYYREEENGRGNFPPRFSGLQFPNYSSELNVNALELDDSALYLCASGHPVAGTGELFFGEGSRLTVL.

V usage is TRBV9 and J usage is TRBJ1-3; TRBD1 is a possible D gene (5 bases). This CDR3 comprises 15 residues. CDR1 is SGDLS and CDR2 is YYNGEE in the germline V gene. The V and J ends lost 0 bases and 2 bases respectively, with 9 bases between them. The CDR3 nucleotides are TGTGCCAGCAGCGTAGGGGTCAGGGCTGGAAACACCATATATTTT. It translates to CASSVGVRAGNTIYF.

V and J are TRBV7-9 and TRBJ2-7, with 8 bases lining up with TRBD1. The junction had 5 bases not matched to a gene; V was cut back by 3 bases and J by 4 bases. Germline V gene lookup returns CDR1 SEHNR and CDR2 FQNEAQ (reference sequence). The CDR3 length is 14 residues. CDR3 sequence: CASSLDRAPYEQYF. In DNA form, the CDR3 reads TGTGCCAGCAGCTTGGACAGGGCCCCTTACGAGCAGTACTTC.

The CDR3 DNA reads as TGTGCCAGCAGTGGGGGGACAGCTGAAGAGACCCAGTACTTC. This codes for CASSGGTAEETQYF. The chain uses TRBV6-1 and TRBJ2-5; 7 bases map to TRBD1. V lost 4 bases and J lost 3; bases outside the gene matches: 5. This CDR3 comprises 14 residues. Germline loops: CDR1 MNHNS, CDR2 SASEGT.

This chain connects TRBV7-2 to TRBJ1-3; the match to TRBD1 covers 9 bases. V lost 4 bases to trimming and J lost 2 bases; unmatched junction nucleotides: 6. The CDR3 contains 16 residues. Germline CDR1 reads SGHTA; CDR2 reads FQGNSA. CDR3 nucleotides: TGTGCCAGCAGCTACCGACAGGGGGGGACTGGAAACACCATATATTTT. Translated, it gives CASSYRQGGTGNTIYF.

This chain uses TRBV5-4 with TRBJ2-1; no definite D call. This CDR3 contains 12 residues. Germline V gene lookup returns CDR1 SGHNT and CDR2 YYREEE (reference sequence). Trimming shortened V by 4 bases and J by 6 bases, and 8 bases separated the two germline ends. DNA for the CDR3: TGTGCCAGCAGCCCTTACTCCAATGAGCAGTTCTTC. Protein product: CASSPYSNEQFF.

This clone has just one count. The gene calls are TRBV4-1 and TRBJ1-5; 8 bases map to TRBD1. The J segment lost 2 bases and the V segment lost 1 base, leaving 4 bases of the junction unmatched. This CDR3 contains 16 residues. Germline lookup yields CDR1 MGHRA and CDR2 YSYEKL. In DNA form, the CDR3 reads TGCGCCAGCAGCCAAGGGACAGGGAAACGCAATCAGCCCCAGCATTTT. Translation: CASSQGTGKRNQPQHF.

The chain carries TRBV5-1 and TRBJ2-2, with a possible D match to TRBD1 (5 bases). This CDR3 is built from 17 residues. Trimming stripped 1 base from V and 3 bases from J, with 16 bases between. Germline V gives CDR1 SGHRS, CDR2 YFSETQ. CDR3 loop: CASSLSENRRYTGELFF. The CDR3 DNA sequence: TGCGCCAGCAGCTTGTCTGAAAACAGGCGATACACCGGGGAGCTGTTTTTT.

The chain is built from TRBV28 and TRBJ2-7; 8 positions agree with TRBD2. Germline V CDR1 and CDR2: MDHEN, SYDVKM. The CDR3 is made up of 15 amino acids. V shed 6 bases, J shed 4 bases, and the junction held 11 bases outside the gene matches. The CDR3, as DNA: TGTGCCAGCAGCGCCACCGGAGCGGGAGTGTACGAGCAGTACTTC. This translates into CASSATGAGVYEQYF.

This clone appeared a single time. This chain uses TRBV28 with TRBJ2-7; 10 positions match TRBD2. The CDR3 contains 15 residues. The V gene's germline CDR1 is MDHEN and CDR2 SYDVKM. V lost 5 bases, J lost 0 bases, and 4 bases stayed unmatched. In DNA form, the CDR3 reads TGTGCCAGCAGTGCAGTAGCGGGGGGCTCCTACGAGCAGTACTTC. It specifies CASSAVAGGSYEQYF.

The chain has TRBV7-9 and TRBJ2-4, with unresolved D. The CDR3 spans 12 residues. Germline V CDR1 and CDR2: SEHNR, FQNEAQ (reference sequence). Trimming took 1 base from V and 7 from J, leaving 5 bases between them. The CDR3 DNA sequence: TGTGCCAGCAGCTTAGTGGAGAACATTCAGTACTTC. It codes for CASSLVENIQYF. The full variable domain, completed using reference TRBV7-9 and TRBJ2-4, is DTGVSQNPRHKITKRGQNVTFRCDPISEHNRLYWYRQTLGQGPEFLTYFQNEAQLEKSRLLSDRFSAERPKGSFSTLEIQRTEQGDSAMYLCASSLVENIQYFGAGTRLSVL.

This clone was observed a few times. This sequence joins TRBV5-6 and TRBJ1-1, with 8 bases that match TRBD1. Germline V gives CDR1 SGHDT, CDR2 YYEEEE. The CDR3 length is 16 residues. V lost 4 bases and J lost 0; bases outside the gene matches: 8. The CDR3 bases are TGTGCCAGCAGCCATGGACAGGGCGGAATGAACACTGAAGCTTTCTTT. Its translation is CASSHGQGGMNTEAFF.

This rearrangement joins TRBV6-6 to TRBJ2-5; D possibly corresponds to TRBD2 (5 bases). The closer fit of TRBJ2-7 to the DNA end suggests the J call may be wrong. Per germline, CDR1 MNHNY and CDR2 SVGAGI (reference sequence). The CDR3 consists of 15 residues. CDR3 amino acids: CASSYSREGSYEQYF. Here the CDR3 DNA reads TGTGCCAGCAGTTACTCGCGTGAGGGTTCCTACGAGCAGTACTTC.

The chain is built from TRBV6-4 and TRBJ2-3; 10 nucleotides match TRBD1. Per germline, CDR1 MRHNA and CDR2 SNTAGT. V lost 6 bases and J lost 2; bases outside the gene matches: 5. The CDR3 spans 15 residues. DNA for the CDR3: TGTGCCAGCAGCGCCGGGACAGGGGCCACAGATACGCAGTATTTT. Amino acid sequence: CASSAGTGATDTQYF.

This clone came up once. One end of the junction is discordant with germline, which a read error may explain. The rearrangement joins TRBV7-9 to TRBJ2-2; the match to TRBD1 covers 8 bases. Germline V gene sequence: CDR1 SEHNR, CDR2 FQNEAQ (reference sequence). The CDR3 has 15 amino acids. The CDR3 here is CSSSSGQGRPGELFF. The DNA for the CDR3 is TGTTCCAGCAGCTCTGGACAGGGTCGGCCCGGGGAGCTGTTTTTT. Full variable domain (outside the CDR3, taken from reference TRBV7-9 and TRBJ2-2): DTGVSQNPRHKITKRGQNVTFRCDPISEHNRLYWYRQTLGQGPEFLTYFQNEAQLEKSRLLSDRFSAERPKGSFSTLEIQRTEQGDSAMYLCSSSSGQGRPGELFFGEGSRLTVL.

This clone appeared once. CDR3 loop: CASSLGRGSYEQYF. In DNA, the CDR3 is TGTGCCAGCAGTTTGGGCAGGGGGTCCTACGAGCAGTACTTC. J is TRBJ2-7 and V is TRBV28; 7 nucleotides match TRBD1. Germline CDR1 MDHEN, CDR2 SYDVKM. The V segment lost 3 bases and the J segment 1 base; nucleotides outside the gene matches: 3. This CDR3 comprises 14 residues.

This clone was seen only once. This chain uses TRBV4-2 with TRBJ1-1; D uncertain. Trimming left V 3 bases short and J 5 bases short, with 7 bases between. The CDR3 has 12 residues. The V gene's germline CDR1 is LGHNA and CDR2 YNFKEQ. CDR3 sequence reads: CASSHGKTEAFF. As DNA, the CDR3 is TGTGCCAGCAGCCACGGGAAGACTGAAGCTTTCTTT.

The chain uses TRBV27 and TRBJ2-2, with 11 bases that match TRBD2. CDR1 MNHEY and CDR2 SMNVEV come from the germline V gene (reference sequence). This CDR3 spans 17 amino acids. V trimming: 3 bases; J trimming: 0 bases; junction bases outside the gene matches: 3. The CDR3 nucleotides are TGTGCCAGCAGTTTCCGACTAGCGGGAACGAACACCGGGGAGCTGTTTTTT. As protein: CASSFRLAGTNTGELFF.

A note on this clone: The junction does not match germline at one end; this may be a read error. This chain uses TRBV7-9 with TRBJ2-1, with 10 bases lining up with TRBD2. In germline, CDR1 is SEHNR, CDR2 FQNEAQ (reference sequence). This CDR3 contains 14 residues. CDR3 amino acids: CASRQPDLAGVWVF. The CDR3 DNA is TGTGCCAGCAGGCAGCCGGACCTAGCGGGGGTGTGGGTCTTC.

The chain carries TRBV29-1 and TRBJ1-1; 7 nucleotides agree with TRBD1. V was pared by 6 bases and J by 10 bases, with 17 bases of the junction left unmatched. The germline gives CDR1 SQVTM, CDR2 ANQGSEA. CDR3 size: 14 residues. For the CDR3, the DNA is TGCAGCGTGGTGGGGATACAGGGGACTGGGCGAGCTTTCTTT. Translated: CSVVGIQGTGRAFF.

This clone was seen a single time. This sequence joins TRBV18 and TRBJ2-7; D is possibly TRBD2 (7 bases). Germline CDR1 is KGHSH and CDR2 is LQKENI. The V end lost 6 bases, the J end lost 4 bases, and 16 bases lay between the germline ends. The CDR3 covers 14 residues. The CDR3 region has the DNA TGTGCCAGCTCGACGGAGGGGGGGACTTACGAGCAGTACTTC. Its translation: CASSTEGGTYEQYF.

As DNA, the CDR3 is TGCGCCAGCAGCGCAAATAGCGGGGGGGCCTTCGAGACCCAGTACTTC. It codes for CASSANSGGAFETQYF. The V and J genes are TRBV5-1 and TRBJ2-5, with 11 bases matching TRBD2. Germline-derived CDR1 and CDR2 are SGHRS and YFSETQ. The CDR3 extends over 16 amino acids. V lost 4 bases, J lost 5 bases, and 10 bases stayed unmatched.

This clone was seen more than once but under ten times. The chain couples TRBV27 to TRBJ1-1, with D possibly being TRBD1 (6 bases). The CDR3 length is 13 residues. V shed 4 bases and J shed 9 bases, with 15 bases lying between them. Germline assignment: CDR1 MNHEY and CDR2 SMNVEV (reference sequence). The CDR3 nucleotides read TGTGCCAGCAGTTCCAAATCGGACAGTCAAGCTTTCTTT. Its protein is CASSSKSDSQAFF.

This rearrangement joins TRBV25-1 to TRBJ2-3, with D tentatively TRBD1 (6 bases). Trimming removed 0 bases from V and 0 bases from J, with 10 bases in between. Germline V gives CDR1 MGHDK, CDR2 SYGVNS. This CDR3 region has 16 residues. DNA of the CDR3: TGTGCCAGCAGTGAATATGGGACATCTAGCACAGATACGCAGTATTTT. Amino acid sequence: CASSEYGTSSTDTQYF.